Shown below are 10 T cell receptor beta chains from a single sample sequenced in a study of shared clonotypes between healthy human individuals. Using immunoSEQ multiplex PCR, the repertoire was profiled, and TCRdb retains in-frame clones only, with some absent. The data show approximately 1.5 million clones, 95% to 99% seen once. Input material: naive CD4+ T cells sorted from blood. Subset denoted: CD45RA+ positively selected. These receptors were taken from a man aged 25 to 40 in good health.

The J gene is TRBJ1-5, the V gene TRBV5-8; D perhaps matches TRBD1 (6 bases). V lost 4 bases and J 6 bases, leaving 14 bases between the germline ends. This CDR3 spans 14 amino acids. In germline, CDR1 is SGHTS, CDR2 YDEGEE. This chain's CDR3 is CASSPTQGPQPQHF. The CDR3 bases are TGTGCCAGCAGCCCTACACAGGGTCCTCAGCCCCAGCATTTT.

Points on this clone: Other DNA sequences in the same sample also yield this CDR3. The CDR3: CASSEGGPQETQYF. For the CDR3, the DNA is TGCGCCAGCAGTGAGGGTGGCCCCCAAGAGACCCAGTACTTC. The V gene is TRBV10-1, the J gene TRBJ2-5; the D is unclear. Trimming cost V 2 bases and J 1 base, with 8 bases left between them. This CDR3 is built from 14 residues. Germline V gene lookup returns CDR1 WNHNN and CDR2 SYGVQD (reference sequence).

The gene calls are TRBV9 and TRBJ2-3, with unresolved D. This CDR3 has 14 residues. Trimming pared 2 bases from V and 2 bases from J, leaving 9 bases between. CDR1 and CDR2 (germline): SGDLS, YYNGEE. The CDR3 spells CASSVIGNTDTQYF. The CDR3 DNA follows: TGTGCCAGCAGCGTTATTGGAAACACAGATACGCAGTATTTT.

In the case of this clone: The sample contains more than one DNA sequence encoding this CDR3. The chain carries TRBV5-1 and TRBJ2-7; D uncertain. Trimming removed 0 bases from V and 2 bases from J, with 6 bases in between. This CDR3 contains 13 residues. Germline V lookup: CDR1 SGHRS, CDR2 YFSETQ. CDR3 nucleotides: TGCGCCAGCAGCTTGGCCGATCCCTACGAGCAGTACTTC. This gives the protein CASSLADPYEQYF.

The chain uses TRBV28 and TRBJ2-1; the match to TRBD2 covers 10 bases. V trimming: 5 bases; J trimming: 9 bases; junction bases outside the gene matches: 10. CDR1 and CDR2 from the germline V gene are MDHEN and SYDVKM. This CDR3 is built from 15 residues. CDR3 sequence reads: CASSPRAGGPAEQFF. The CDR3 nucleotides read TGTGCCAGCAGTCCTAGAGCGGGAGGGCCGGCTGAGCAGTTCTTC.

The V call is TRBV11-3, the J call TRBJ2-5; perhaps TRBD2 as D (6 bases). Trimming removed 2 bases at V and 5 bases at J, with 9 bases between. CDR3 length: 13 amino acids. CDR1 and CDR2 (germline): SGHNT, YENEEA. The CDR3 DNA is TGTGCCAGCAGCTTATCAGGGAGGGAGACCCAGTACTTC. The encoded protein is CASSLSGRETQYF.

V usage is TRBV11-2 and J usage is TRBJ2-4; D gene uncertain. V was shortened by 2 bases and J by 0 bases, with 14 bases between the two germline ends. From germline, CDR1 is SGHAT and CDR2 FQNNGV. The CDR3 consists of 17 residues. CDR3 protein: CASSLMYSAVAKNIQYF. The CDR3 coding sequence is TGTGCCAGCAGCTTAATGTACTCTGCGGTAGCCAAAAACATTCAGTACTTC.

V is TRBV29-1 and J is TRBJ2-7, with TRBD1 as a possible D gene (6 bases). Looked up from germline, CDR1 is SQVTM and CDR2 is ANQGSEA. V was pared by 1 base and J by 3 bases, with 10 bases between. The CDR3 covers 13 residues. The CDR3 here is CSVEAGVGYEQYF. CDR3 nucleotides: TGCAGCGTTGAAGCAGGGGTCGGCTACGAGCAGTACTTC.

The chain couples TRBV5-1 to TRBJ2-3; TRBD2 aligns across 9 bases. V shed 0 bases, J shed 6 bases, and the junction held 8 bases outside the gene matches. The CDR3 runs to 16 residues. Germline V CDR1 and CDR2: SGHRS, YFSETQ. Written as DNA, the CDR3 is TGCGCCAGCAGCTTGGCTGGACTAGCGATAGCGGATACGCAGTATTTT. Protein: CASSLAGLAIADTQYF.

The chain links TRBV2 to TRBJ2-5; D is possibly TRBD2 (5 bases). The CDR3 totals 12 residues. V was cut by 0 bases and J by 14 bases, with 13 bases left in between. Germline lookup yields CDR1 SNHLY and CDR2 FYNNEI. The CDR3 protein is CASSEAILTIYF. CDR3 nucleotide sequence: TGTGCCAGCAGTGAAGCGATTCTGACTATATACTTC.